The T cell receptor beta chain described here comes from a study of Tregs in tolerant kidney transplant recipients. Study-level results: Activated donor B cell expansion appeared to reveal the most relevant donor-specific TCRbeta repertoire. Few patients were studied, so findings need validation in larger groups. No direct test of biological reproducibility was done here.

Profiled with immunoSEQ multiplex PCR; TCRdb holds only in-frame clones, not every one. The sample holds 60,000 or so clones, around 82% seen once. The germline V gene encodes CDR1 LNHDA and CDR2 SQIVND (reference sequence). The CDR3 is 15 amino acids. V trimming: 4 bases; J trimming: 4 bases; junction bases outside the gene matches: 6. Remarks on this clone: Its target is not known.

Specimen: CD4+ T cells from blood. The genes are TRBV19 and TRBJ1-5, with 8 bases lining up with TRBD1. This receptor was taken from a human donor in good health. Here the CDR3 reads CASSTRGLGNQPQHF. The DNA for the CDR3 is TGTGCCAGTAGTACCAGGGGGCTAGGTAATCAGCCCCAGCATTTT.